These 3 T cell receptor beta chains were sequenced from one sample in a study of post-analysis software for immune sequencing data. Notes on the study in general: Relative to controls, patients had five TRBV segments at higher frequency, with TRBV5-6, TRBV5-1 and TRBV20-1 among these.

cDNA libraries for TCR beta contained unique molecular identifiers. One entry per CDR3 protein, called by TCRdb with MiXCR from the PCR reads. The table has 650,000 to 850,000 distinct CDR3 sequences, approximately 57% seen once. The antigens these receptors bind are not known. The sequencing sample was made of blood. The receptors were gathered from a girl between 5 and 17 years old with multiple sclerosis.

The count of this clonotype is one. This chain joins TRBV29-1 and TRBJ1-3; D gene ambiguous. This CDR3 has 16 amino acids. CDR1 is SQVTM and CDR2 is ANQGSEA in the germline V gene. With 5 bases removed from V and 4 bases from J, the gap between germline ends came to 21 bases. CDR3 sequence (DNA): TGCAGCGTTCGGGGAGGACTCCAAGAAACCGGAAACACCATATATTTT. Translation gives CSVRGGLQETGNTIYF.

In its sample, this clonotype was seen a few times. The CDR3, as DNA: TGTGCCAGCAGCTTACGCGGGAGGGCCGGAAATGAGCAGTTCTTC. Translation gives CASSLRGRAGNEQFF. V is TRBV7-9 and J is TRBJ2-1, with TRBD2 matching over 9 bases. There are 15 residues in the CDR3. Unmatched junction bases numbered 6, after V lost 2 bases and J lost 7 bases. In germline, CDR1 is SEHNR, CDR2 FQNEAQ (reference sequence).

J is TRBJ2-3 and V is TRBV6-5; no reliable D call. V shed 6 bases and J shed 5 bases, with 12 bases lying between them. Looked up from germline, CDR1 is MNHEY and CDR2 is SVGAGI. The CDR3 has 13 amino acids. The CDR3 sequence: CASSLTTKDTQYF. The CDR3, as DNA: TGTGCCAGCAGCCTCACGACCAAAGATACGCAGTATTTT.